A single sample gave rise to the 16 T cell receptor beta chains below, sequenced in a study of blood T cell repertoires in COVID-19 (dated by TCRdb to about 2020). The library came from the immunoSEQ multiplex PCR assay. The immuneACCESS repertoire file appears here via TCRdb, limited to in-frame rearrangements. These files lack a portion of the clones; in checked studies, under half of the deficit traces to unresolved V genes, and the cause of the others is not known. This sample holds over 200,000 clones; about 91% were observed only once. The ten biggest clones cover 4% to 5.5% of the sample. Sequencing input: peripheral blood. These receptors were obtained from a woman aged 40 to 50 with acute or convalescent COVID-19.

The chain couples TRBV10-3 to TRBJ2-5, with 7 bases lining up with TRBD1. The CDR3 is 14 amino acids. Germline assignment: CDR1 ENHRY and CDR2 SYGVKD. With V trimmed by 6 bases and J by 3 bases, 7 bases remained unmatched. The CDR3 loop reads CAISNSGTEETQYF. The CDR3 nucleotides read TGTGCCATCAGCAATTCCGGGACAGAAGAGACCCAGTACTTC.

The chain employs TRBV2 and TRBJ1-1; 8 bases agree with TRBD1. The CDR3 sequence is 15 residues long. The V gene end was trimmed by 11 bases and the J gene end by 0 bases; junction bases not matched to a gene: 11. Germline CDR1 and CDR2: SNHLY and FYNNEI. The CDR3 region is CASPGTGPLNTEAFF. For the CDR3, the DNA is TGTGCCTCCCCCGGGACAGGCCCCTTGAACACTGAAGCTTTCTTT.

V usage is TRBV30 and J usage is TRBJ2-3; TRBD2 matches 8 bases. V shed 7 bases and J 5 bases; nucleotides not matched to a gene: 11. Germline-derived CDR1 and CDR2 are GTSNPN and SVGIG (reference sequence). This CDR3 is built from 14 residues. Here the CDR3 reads CASTSRGVGDTQYF. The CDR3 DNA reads TGTGCCTCGACGTCGCGGGGGGTTGGAGATACGCAGTATTTT.

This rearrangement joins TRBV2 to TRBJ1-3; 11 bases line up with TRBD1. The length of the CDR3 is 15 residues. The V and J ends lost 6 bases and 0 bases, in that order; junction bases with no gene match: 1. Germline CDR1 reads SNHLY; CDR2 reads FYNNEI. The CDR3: CASRGTGGSGNTIYF. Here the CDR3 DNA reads TGTGCCAGCAGAGGGACAGGGGGCTCTGGAAACACCATATATTTT.

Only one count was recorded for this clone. This chain's CDR3 is CASSERDLRDSYGYTF. The CDR3 DNA sequence: TGTGCCAGCAGTGAACGAGATCTCCGTGACAGCTATGGCTACACCTTC. This chain connects TRBV6-1 to TRBJ1-2; perhaps TRBD1 as D (5 bases). V shed 2 bases and J shed 4 bases, with 17 bases lying between them. Germline values: CDR1 MNHNS, CDR2 SASEGT. CDR3 length: 16 amino acids.

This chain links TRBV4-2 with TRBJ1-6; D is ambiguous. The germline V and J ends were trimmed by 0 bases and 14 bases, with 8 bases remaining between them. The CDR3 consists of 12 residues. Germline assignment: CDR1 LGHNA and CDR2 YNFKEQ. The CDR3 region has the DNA TGTGCCAGCAGCCAAGATACTAAGTCCCTCCACTTT. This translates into CASSQDTKSLHF.

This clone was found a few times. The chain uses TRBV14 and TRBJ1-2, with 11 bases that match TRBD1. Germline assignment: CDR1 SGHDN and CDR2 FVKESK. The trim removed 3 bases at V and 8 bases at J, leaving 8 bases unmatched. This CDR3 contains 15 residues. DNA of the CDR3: TGTGCCAGCAGCCATGACCGGACAGGGGGCGACGGCTACACCTTC. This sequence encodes CASSHDRTGGDGYTF.

In DNA, the CDR3 is TGTGCCAGCTCTAGTGGCTCTGGAAACACCATATATTTT. It translates to CASSSGSGNTIYF. The V gene is TRBV18, the J gene TRBJ1-3, with no clear D. This CDR3 is built from 13 residues. Germline V CDR1 and CDR2: KGHSH, LQKENI. Trimming removed 6 bases from V and 0 bases from J, with 6 bases in between.

CDR3 in amino acids: CASSGRLEKLFF. Written as DNA, the CDR3 is TGTGCCAGCAGCGGAAGACTTGAAAAACTGTTTTTT. The chain has TRBV11-2 and TRBJ1-4; unclear D gene. Per germline, CDR1 SGHAT and CDR2 FQNNGV. The CDR3 contains 12 residues. V lost 5 bases to trimming and J lost 7 bases, with 8 bases between them.

This CDR3 reads CASSEAPLAGTATETQYF. CDR3 DNA sequence: TGTGCCAGCAGTGAAGCCCCCCTAGCGGGGACTGCGACGGAGACCCAGTACTTC. This chain links TRBV6-1 with TRBJ2-5; 9 bases are a match to TRBD2. The CDR3 contains 18 residues. The J segment lost 5 bases and the V segment lost 0 bases, leaving 13 bases of the junction unmatched. Germline CDR1 is MNHNS and CDR2 is SASEGT.

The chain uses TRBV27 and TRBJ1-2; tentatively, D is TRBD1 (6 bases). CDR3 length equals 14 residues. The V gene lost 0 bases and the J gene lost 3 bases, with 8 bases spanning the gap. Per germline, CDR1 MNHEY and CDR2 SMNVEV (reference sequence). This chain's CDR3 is CASSLSQGYYGYTF. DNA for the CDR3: TGTGCCAGCAGTTTATCTCAGGGGTACTATGGCTACACCTTC.

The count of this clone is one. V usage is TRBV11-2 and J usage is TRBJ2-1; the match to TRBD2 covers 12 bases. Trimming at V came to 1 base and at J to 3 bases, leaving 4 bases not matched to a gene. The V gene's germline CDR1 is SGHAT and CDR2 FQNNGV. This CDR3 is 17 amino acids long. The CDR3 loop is CASSLGTSGAYYNEQFF. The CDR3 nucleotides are TGTGCCAGCAGCTTAGGGACTAGCGGGGCTTACTACAATGAGCAGTTCTTC.

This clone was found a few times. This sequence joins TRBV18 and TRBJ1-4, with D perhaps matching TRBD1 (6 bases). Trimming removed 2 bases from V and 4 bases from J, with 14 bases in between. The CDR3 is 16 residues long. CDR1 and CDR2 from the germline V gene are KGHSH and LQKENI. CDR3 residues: CASSPTARGDNEKLFF. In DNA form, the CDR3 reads TGTGCCAGCTCACCAACCGCCAGGGGAGATAATGAAAAACTGTTTTTT.

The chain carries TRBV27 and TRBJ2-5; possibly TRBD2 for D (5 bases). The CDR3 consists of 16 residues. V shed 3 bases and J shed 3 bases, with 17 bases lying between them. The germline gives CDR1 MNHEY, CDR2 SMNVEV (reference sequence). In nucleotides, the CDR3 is TGTGCCAGCAGTTTCCGCGCAGGCGGGCACGAAGAGACCCAGTACTTC. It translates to CASSFRAGGHEETQYF.

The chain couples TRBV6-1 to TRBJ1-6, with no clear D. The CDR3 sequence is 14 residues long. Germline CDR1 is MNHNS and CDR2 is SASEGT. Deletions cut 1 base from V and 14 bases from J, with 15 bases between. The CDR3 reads CASSEDRKGSTLHF. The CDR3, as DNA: TGTGCCAGCAGTGAAGACAGAAAAGGCTCAACCCTCCACTTT.

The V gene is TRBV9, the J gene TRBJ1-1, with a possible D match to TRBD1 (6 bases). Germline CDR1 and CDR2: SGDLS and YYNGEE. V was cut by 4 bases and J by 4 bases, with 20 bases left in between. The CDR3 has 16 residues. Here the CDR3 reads CASSPTPLWGLTEAFF. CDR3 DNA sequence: TGTGCCAGCAGCCCGACCCCACTTTGGGGGCTCACTGAAGCTTTCTTT.